This TCR beta chain was profiled in a study of T cell responses to AZD1222 COVID-19 vaccine. Repertoires were generated with immunoSEQ multiplex PCR, while TCRdb's copy carries only in-frame clones and drops some. The sample yields 150,000 to 200,000 clones, about nine tenths seen once. The V and J ends lost 6 bases and 3 bases respectively, with 14 bases between them. Per the germline V gene, CDR1 is GTSNPN and CDR2 is SVGIG (reference sequence). CDR3 length: 14 residues. Study-wide findings and caveats: Donors in the cohort were predominantly white British and more often female, and clonal diversity was possibly underestimated. Sampling captured repertoires only after the peak T cell response. Baseline seropositivity occurred in only a handful of AZD1222 recipients.

To note about this clone: Its target is unknown.

The sample was peripheral blood, taken on day 0 of MenACWY control vaccination. The chain combines TRBV30 with TRBJ2-2; the D gene is possibly TRBD1 (5 bases). This TCR was recovered from an adult in good health. CDR3 sequence reads: CACRAPRHTGELFF. CDR3 sequence (DNA): TGTGCCTGCAGGGCCCCTAGACACACCGGGGAGCTGTTTTTT. Looking up the rest from reference TRBV30 and TRBJ2-2 gives the full variable domain: SQTIHQWPATLVQPVGSPLSLECTVEGTSNPNLYWYRQAAGRGLQLLFYSVGIGQISSEVPQNLSASRPQDRQFILSSKKLLLSDSGFYLCACRAPRHTGELFFGEGSRLTVL.